A selection of T cell receptor beta chains follows, all from one sample in a study of T cell repertoires in cytomegalovirus infection. TCRdb recomputed calls from the reads with MiXCR, one row per CDR3 protein. This repertoire shows roughly 760,000 distinct CDR3 sequences, 35% to 45% found once; its top ten account for roughly 2.8%. Sequencing input: PBMCs. Every receptor here comes from a human donor in good health (CMV status not recorded). Some clones in this sample may be carry-over from other donors' samples. The CDR3 runs from the conserved cysteine through the conserved F or W. The D gene is left open where the match is weak. Not every row has a clone size; where given, it reads once, few, many or a size class.

j_call	v_call	clone_size	d_call	cdr3_nt	cdr3_aa
TRBJ1-2	TRBV15	NA	NA	TGTGCCACCAGCAGACAAACAGGGAATCCATATGGCTACACCTTC	CATSRQTGNPYGYTF
TRBJ2-5	TRBV29-1	many	NA	TGCAGCGTTGAGCTCCTGTCAACCGCTAGCGCACAAGAGACCCAGTACTTC	CSVELLSTASAQETQYF
TRBJ1-1	TRBV12-3/TRBV12-4	NA	NA	TGTGCCAGCAGTCAGCTCAGGGCCCTTTACACTGAAGCTTTCTTT	CASSQLRALYTEAFF
TRBJ2-3	TRBV12-3/TRBV12-4	few	TRBD1	TGTGCCAGCACCCGACAGGGTAGGGCAGATACGCAGTATTTT	CASTRQGRADTQYF
TRBJ1-2	TRBV5-4	NA	NA	TGTGCCAGCAGCCCTGATTCCCAGGGTAACTATGGCTACACCTTC	CASSPDSQGNYGYTF
TRBJ2-1	TRBV5-4	NA	NA	TGTGCCAGCGGACCTCGTGGATCCTACAATGAGCAGTTCTTC	CASGPRGSYNEQFF
TRBJ2-5	TRBV18	NA	TRBD1	TGTCCCAGCTCATCGACAGGGGGAGAGACCCAGTACTTC	CPSSSTGGETQYF
TRBJ1-2	TRBV7-2	NA	NA	TGTGCCAGCAGCTTACTTTTGGGGATTTACTATGGCTACACCTTC	CASSLLLGIYYGYTF
TRBJ1-1	TRBV12-3/TRBV12-4	NA	NA	TGTGCCAGCACCCAGACCGGAATGAACACTGAAGCTTTCTTT	CASTQTGMNTEAFF
TRBJ2-3	TRBV11-2	NA	NA	TGTGCCAGCAGCCCCCCTCGGGTAGCTAGCACAGATACGCAGTATTTT	CASSPPRVASTDTQYF
TRBJ2-7	TRBV20-1	few	NA	TGCAGTGCTAGAATTCCGGCCCACTACGAGCAGTACTTC	CSARIPAHYEQYF
TRBJ2-3	TRBV7-3	NA	TRBD2	TGTGCCAGCAGCTTAACGTCGGGGGGGGGCCTTATGGGCACAGATACGCAGTATTTT	CASSLTSGGGLMGTDTQYF
TRBJ2-7	TRBV27	NA	TRBD2	TGTGCCAGCAGCCATGGGGGGGGATACGAGCAGTACTTC	CASSHGGGYEQYF
TRBJ2-3	TRBV10-3	NA	TRBD2	TGTGCCAGCAGTGAGAGCGGGAGGGCCGCAGATACGCAGTATTTT	CASSESGRAADTQYF
TRBJ1-1	TRBV20-1	NA	TRBD1	TGCAGTGCTAGAGATCTTAACAGGGGGCGCGACCAAGCTTTCTTT	CSARDLNRGRDQAFF
TRBJ1-4	TRBV7-9	NA	TRBD1	TGTGCCAGCACATTACAGGGGGCGACTAATGAAAAACTGTTTTTT	CASTLQGATNEKLFF
TRBJ2-7	TRBV27	few	NA	TGTGCCAGCAGTGCGCAGGGCCCGCCAATTATCGAGCAGTACTTC	CASSAQGPPIIEQYF
TRBJ2-1	TRBV19	few	TRBD2	TGTGCCAGTGCTCCGTGGAGCGGGAGTATCAATGAGCAGTTCTTC	CASAPWSGSINEQFF
TRBJ1-2	TRBV28	NA	NA	TGTGCCAGCAGTCTCACAGGGCTCCTTCGGGGCTACACCTTC	CASSLTGLLRGYTF
TRBJ1-5	TRBV28	NA	TRBD1	TGTGCCAGCAGGGGACAGGGGGAAACGCCCCAGCATTTT	CASRGQGETPQHF
TRBJ1-1	TRBV28	few	TRBD1	TGTGCCAGCAGCGACAGGGTCGGAGGAGCTTTCTTT	CASSDRVGGAFF
TRBJ1-4	TRBV7-2	NA	NA	TGTGCCAGCAGATGCCGGACGGTAGGACTGGTTTTT	CASRCRTVGLVF
TRBJ1-4	TRBV9	few	TRBD1	TGTGCCAGCAGCGTAGGACAGGGGGGTGAAAAACTGTTTTTT	CASSVGQGGEKLFF
TRBJ2-7	TRBV24-1	NA	NA	TGTGCCACCAGTGATCCAGGGAGTTTCGAGCAGTACTTC	CATSDPGSFEQYF
TRBJ2-1	TRBV27	few	NA	TGTGCCAGCAGTTTCCGCCGCGGGACGGGTGTCCCCAGTGAGCAGTTCTTC	CASSFRRGTGVPSEQFF
TRBJ2-1	TRBV6-4	many	TRBD1	TGTGCCAGCAGTGGGACAGGGACTGGGGAGCAGTTCTTC	CASSGTGTGEQFF
TRBJ2-7	TRBV28	NA	TRBD1	TGTGCCAGCCTCAAAGGACAGGGGACCTACGAGCAGTACTTC	CASLKGQGTYEQYF
TRBJ2-5	TRBV28	NA	NA	TGTGCCAGCAGCCCCGCCCTGGGGTCGGGAGAGACCCAGTACTTC	CASSPALGSGETQYF
TRBJ2-4	TRBV5-4	few	TRBD1	TGTGCCAGCAGCACCACAGGGGGAAGCATTCAGTACTTC	CASSTTGGSIQYF
TRBJ2-4	TRBV5-1	few	NA	TGCGCCAGCAGCTTGGCTTTAGGAATAGCCAAAAACATTCAGTACTTC	CASSLALGIAKNIQYF
TRBJ1-1	TRBV7-6	NA	TRBD1	TGTGCCAGCAGCTCCCCGGACAGGAGGAGGGACACTGAAGCTTTCTTT	CASSSPDRRRDTEAFF
TRBJ2-1	TRBV28	NA	NA	TGTGCCAGCAGTCCCTTACTAGCGACAGGCTACAATGAGCAGTTCTTC	CASSPLLATGYNEQFF
TRBJ1-1	TRBV19	NA	NA	TGTGCCACCTCATTCGGCGCATTGGCTTTCTTT	CATSFGALAFF
TRBJ2-7	TRBV19	NA	TRBD1	TGTGCCAGTAGTTCAAATCGCGGACAGGGGGCTCCATACGAGCAGTACTTC	CASSSNRGQGAPYEQYF
TRBJ1-1	TRBV19	NA	NA	TGTGCCAGTATAATCGGCACTGAAGCTTTCTTT	CASIIGTEAFF
TRBJ2-1	TRBV7-4	many	NA	TGTGCCAGCAGCCACAGGGAGAATAATGAGCAGTTCTTC	CASSHRENNEQFF
TRBJ2-7	TRBV7-8	many	NA	TGTGCCAGCAGCTTAGGATGGGCGGGGACCTACGAGCAGTACTTC	CASSLGWAGTYEQYF
TRBJ2-1	TRBV28	NA	NA	TGTGCCAGCAGTTCCCACGCCGGGAGCTACAATGAGCAGTTCTTC	CASSSHAGSYNEQFF
TRBJ1-2	TRBV15	many	TRBD1	TGTGCCACCGAGCCGGGACAGGGCCGGAACTATGGCTACACCTTC	CATEPGQGRNYGYTF
TRBJ2-1	TRBV7-8	NA	TRBD2	TGTGCCAGCAGCTTACGGGCGGGGGTCTCCTACAATGAGCAGTTCTTC	CASSLRAGVSYNEQFF
TRBJ2-1	TRBV6-1	few	NA	TGTGCCAGCAGTGAAGAGGGGGAGGGAAGGGGCAATGAGCAGTTCTTC	CASSEEGEGRGNEQFF
TRBJ2-3	TRBV24-1	NA	NA	TGTGCCACCAGTGATTTAGGTCGACGGGGGTTCCAGGCAGATACGCAGTATTTT	CATSDLGRRGFQADTQYF
TRBJ1-1	TRBV7-8	few	TRBD1	TGTGCCAGCAGCTTGCAGACAGGGATGGACACTGAAGCTTTCTTT	CASSLQTGMDTEAFF
TRBJ2-2	TRBV11-2	NA	TRBD1	TGTGCCAGCAGCTTAGATGGCGACAGGGGCCTTAACACCGGGGAGCTGTTTTTT	CASSLDGDRGLNTGELFF
TRBJ2-5	TRBV7-2	NA	NA	TGTGCCAGCAGCCCGGTTGCAGCAGCTCAAGAGACCCAATCCTTC	CASSPVAAAQETQSF
TRBJ2-2	TRBV10-3	NA	NA	TGTGCCATCAGTGAGTCGTTTAGTTTCGGACAACAGAACACCGGGGAGCTGTTTTTT	CAISESFSFGQQNTGELFF
TRBJ1-2	TRBV27	few	TRBD1	TGTGCCAGCACCCTACCCAGGGGGGGACTAGCTAACTATGGCTACACCTTC	CASTLPRGGLANYGYTF
TRBJ2-1	TRBV28	few	TRBD2	TGTGCCAGCAGTACACTAGCGATCTCCTACAATGAGCAGTTCTTC	CASSTLAISYNEQFF
TRBJ2-7	TRBV29-1	NA	NA	TGCAGCGTTGGCGGGACAGCGTCCTACGAGCAGTACTTC	CSVGGTASYEQYF
TRBJ2-7	TRBV7-8	many	TRBD2	TGTGCCAGCAGCTTTCGAGCGGGAGGGTACGAGCAGTACTTC	CASSFRAGGYEQYF
TRBJ1-3	TRBV7-9	many	NA	TGTGCCAGCAGGAGACAGAGCTCTGGAAACACCATATATTTT	CASRRQSSGNTIYF
TRBJ2-3	TRBV20-1	NA	NA	TGCAGTGCCGAGAAAGACGCTAGCACAGATACGCAGTATTTT	CSAEKDASTDTQYF
TRBJ2-2	TRBV7-3	NA	NA	TGTGCCAGCAGCGGAAGCCCCCCGACCGGGGAGCTGTTTTTT	CASSGSPPTGELFF
TRBJ1-5	TRBV20-1	NA	NA	TGCAGTGCTAGAGAGGTAGGGAGCAATCAGCCCCAGCATTTT	CSAREVGSNQPQHF
TRBJ1-5	TRBV28	NA	NA	TGTGCCAGCAGGGCGGGGGGAAGTCAGCCCCAGCATTTT	CASRAGGSQPQHF